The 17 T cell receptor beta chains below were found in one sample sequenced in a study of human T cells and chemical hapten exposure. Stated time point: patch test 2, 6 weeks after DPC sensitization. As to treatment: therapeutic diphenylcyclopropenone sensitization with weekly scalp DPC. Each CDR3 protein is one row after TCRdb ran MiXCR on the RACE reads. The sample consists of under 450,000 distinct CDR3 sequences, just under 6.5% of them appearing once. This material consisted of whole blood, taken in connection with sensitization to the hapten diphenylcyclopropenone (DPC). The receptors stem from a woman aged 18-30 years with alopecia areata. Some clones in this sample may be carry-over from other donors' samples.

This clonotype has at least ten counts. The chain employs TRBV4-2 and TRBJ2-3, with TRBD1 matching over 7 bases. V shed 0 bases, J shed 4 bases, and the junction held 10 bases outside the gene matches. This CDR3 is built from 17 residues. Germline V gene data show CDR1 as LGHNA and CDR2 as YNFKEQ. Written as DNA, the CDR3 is TGTGCCAGCAGCCAAGAAGGGGGCAGAGGGGCGGCAGATACGCAGTATTTT. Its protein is CASSQEGGRGAADTQYF.

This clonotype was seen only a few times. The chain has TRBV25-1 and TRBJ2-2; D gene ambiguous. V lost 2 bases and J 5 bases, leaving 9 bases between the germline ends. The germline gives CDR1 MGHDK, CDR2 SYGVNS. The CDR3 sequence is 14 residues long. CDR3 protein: CASSEPPSTGELFF. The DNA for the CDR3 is TGTGCCAGCAGTGAACCCCCTTCAACCGGGGAGCTGTTTTTT.

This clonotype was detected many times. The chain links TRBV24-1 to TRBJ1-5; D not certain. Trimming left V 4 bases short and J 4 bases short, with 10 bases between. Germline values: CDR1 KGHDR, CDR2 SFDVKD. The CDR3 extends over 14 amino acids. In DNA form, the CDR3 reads TGTGCCACCAGTGACCACTCCGGTAATCAGCCCCAGCATTTT. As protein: CATSDHSGNQPQHF.

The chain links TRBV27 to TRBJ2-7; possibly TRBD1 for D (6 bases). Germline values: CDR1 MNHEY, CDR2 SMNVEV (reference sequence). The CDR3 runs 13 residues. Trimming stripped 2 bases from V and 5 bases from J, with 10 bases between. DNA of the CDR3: TGTGCCAGCAGTTTAGTGGGGGCCAACGAGCAGTACTTC. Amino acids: CASSLVGANEQYF.

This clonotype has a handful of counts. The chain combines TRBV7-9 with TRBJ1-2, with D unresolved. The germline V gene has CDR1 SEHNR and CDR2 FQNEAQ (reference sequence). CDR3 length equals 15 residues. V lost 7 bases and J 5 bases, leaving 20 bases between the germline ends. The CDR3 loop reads CASNSHSEGVYGYTF. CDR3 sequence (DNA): TGTGCCAGCAACTCACATTCTGAGGGCGTTTATGGCTACACCTTC. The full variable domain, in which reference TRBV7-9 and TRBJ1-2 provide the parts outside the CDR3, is DTGVSQNPRHKITKRGQNVTFRCDPISEHNRLYWYRQTLGQGPEFLTYFQNEAQLEKSRLLSDRFSAERPKGSFSTLEIQRTEQGDSAMYLCASNSHSEGVYGYTFGSGTRLTVV.

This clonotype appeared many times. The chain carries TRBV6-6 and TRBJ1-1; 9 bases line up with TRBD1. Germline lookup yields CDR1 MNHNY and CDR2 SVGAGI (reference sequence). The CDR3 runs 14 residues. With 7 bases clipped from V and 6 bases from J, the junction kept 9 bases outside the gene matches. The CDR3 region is CASTRDREGPEAFF. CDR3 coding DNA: TGTGCCAGCACTAGGGACAGGGAGGGCCCTGAAGCTTTCTTT.

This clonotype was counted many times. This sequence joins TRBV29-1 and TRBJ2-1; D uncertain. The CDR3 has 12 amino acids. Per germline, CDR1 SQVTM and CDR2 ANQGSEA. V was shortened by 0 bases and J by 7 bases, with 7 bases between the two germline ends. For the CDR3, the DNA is TGCAGCGTTGAAGACGGTGGGAATGAGCAGTTCTTC. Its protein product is CSVEDGGNEQFF.

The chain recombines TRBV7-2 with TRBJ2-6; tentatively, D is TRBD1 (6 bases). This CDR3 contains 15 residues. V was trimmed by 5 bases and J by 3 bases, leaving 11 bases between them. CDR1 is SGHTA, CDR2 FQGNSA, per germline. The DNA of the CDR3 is TGTGCCAGCAGCCCCAGGGGTTATGGGGCCAACGTCCTGACTTTC. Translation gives CASSPRGYGANVLTF.

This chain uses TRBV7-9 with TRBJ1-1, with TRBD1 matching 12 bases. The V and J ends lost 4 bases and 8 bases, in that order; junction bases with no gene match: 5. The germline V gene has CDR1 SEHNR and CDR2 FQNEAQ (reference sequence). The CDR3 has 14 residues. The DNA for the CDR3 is TGTGCCAGCAGCTCAAGGGACAGGGGGCGAGAAGCTTTCTTT. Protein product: CASSSRDRGREAFF.

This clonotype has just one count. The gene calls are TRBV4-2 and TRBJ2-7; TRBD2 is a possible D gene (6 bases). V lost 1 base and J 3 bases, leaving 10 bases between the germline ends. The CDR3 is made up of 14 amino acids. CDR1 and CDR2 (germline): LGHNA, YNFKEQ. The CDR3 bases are TGTGCCAGCAGCCAAGTGCAGACTAGCTACGAGCAGTACTTC. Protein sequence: CASSQVQTSYEQYF.

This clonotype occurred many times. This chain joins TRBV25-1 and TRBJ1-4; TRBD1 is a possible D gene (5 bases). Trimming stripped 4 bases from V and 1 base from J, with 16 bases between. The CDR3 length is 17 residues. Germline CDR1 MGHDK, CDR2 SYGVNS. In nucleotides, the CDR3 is TGTGCCAGCAGTGCGGTTATCGGAGGGGAAACTAATGAAAAACTGTTTTTT. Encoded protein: CASSAVIGGETNEKLFF.

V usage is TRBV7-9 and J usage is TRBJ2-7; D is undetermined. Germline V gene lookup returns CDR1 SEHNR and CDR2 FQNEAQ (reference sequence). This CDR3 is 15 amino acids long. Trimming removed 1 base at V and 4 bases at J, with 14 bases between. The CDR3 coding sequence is TGTGCCAGCAGCTTAGGCGCGGCAGGACCATACGAGCAGTACTTC. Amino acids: CASSLGAAGPYEQYF. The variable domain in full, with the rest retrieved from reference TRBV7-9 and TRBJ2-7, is DTGVSQNPRHKITKRGQNVTFRCDPISEHNRLYWYRQTLGQGPEFLTYFQNEAQLEKSRLLSDRFSAERPKGSFSTLEIQRTEQGDSAMYLCASSLGAAGPYEQYFGPGTRLTVT.

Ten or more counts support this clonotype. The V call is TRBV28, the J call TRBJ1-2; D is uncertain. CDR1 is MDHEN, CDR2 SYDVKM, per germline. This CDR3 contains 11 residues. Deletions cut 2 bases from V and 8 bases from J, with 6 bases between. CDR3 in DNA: TGTGCCAGCAGTTTAGGCCAAGGCTACACCTTC. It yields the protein CASSLGQGYTF.

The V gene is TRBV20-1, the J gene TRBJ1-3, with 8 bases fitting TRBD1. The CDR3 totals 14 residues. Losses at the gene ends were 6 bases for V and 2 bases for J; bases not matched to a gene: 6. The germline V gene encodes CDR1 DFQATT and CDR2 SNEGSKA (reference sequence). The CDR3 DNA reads TGCAGTGCCAGGGGGCGCGAAGCTGGAAACACCATATATTTT. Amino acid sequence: CSARGREAGNTIYF.

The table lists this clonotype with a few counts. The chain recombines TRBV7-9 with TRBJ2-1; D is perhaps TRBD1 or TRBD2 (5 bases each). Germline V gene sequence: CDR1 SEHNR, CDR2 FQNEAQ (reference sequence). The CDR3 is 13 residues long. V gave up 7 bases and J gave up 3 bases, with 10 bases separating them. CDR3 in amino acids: CASKGTIYNEQFF. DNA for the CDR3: TGTGCCAGCAAAGGGACGATCTACAATGAGCAGTTCTTC. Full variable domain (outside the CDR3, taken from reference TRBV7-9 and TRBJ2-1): DTGVSQNPRHKITKRGQNVTFRCDPISEHNRLYWYRQTLGQGPEFLTYFQNEAQLEKSRLLSDRFSAERPKGSFSTLEIQRTEQGDSAMYLCASKGTIYNEQFFGPGTRLTVL.

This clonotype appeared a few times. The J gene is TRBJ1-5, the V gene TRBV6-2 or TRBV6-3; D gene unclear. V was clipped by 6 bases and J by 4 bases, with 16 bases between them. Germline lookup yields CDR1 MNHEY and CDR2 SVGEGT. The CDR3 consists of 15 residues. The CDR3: CASSRPVPGNQPQHF. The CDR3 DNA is TGTGCCAGCAGCCGTCCGGTTCCGGGGAATCAGCCCCAGCATTTT.

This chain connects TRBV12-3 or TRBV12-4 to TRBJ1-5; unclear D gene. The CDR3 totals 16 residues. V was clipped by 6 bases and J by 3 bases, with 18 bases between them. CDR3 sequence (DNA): TGTGCCAGCAGCCGCCGGAGGACGGAACTCAATCAGCCCCAGCATTTT. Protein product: CASSRRRTELNQPQHF.